This TCR beta chain is from a study of blood T cell repertoires in COVID-19. About the research overall: Some COVID-19 samples were acute and others convalescent; all came from the United States, Italy and Spain. PBMCs, B-cell-depleted T cells, or T cells were the source of the cDNA or gDNA that made up the material.

The data were produced by immunoSEQ multiplex PCR, yet TCRdb's version contains in-frame clones alone and is incomplete. The sample lists more than 350,000 clones; around 87% were seen once. The germline V gene encodes CDR1 SGHNT and CDR2 YYREEE (reference sequence). The germline V and J ends were trimmed by 5 bases and 1 base, with 11 bases remaining between them. The CDR3 covers 14 residues. The source material was peripheral blood. The receptor was derived from a young woman with COVID-19, enrolled during active disease. The V call is TRBV5-4, the J call TRBJ2-3; possibly TRBD2 for D (6 bases). In DNA, the CDR3 is TGTGCCAGCAGGCAGCGGGCCGGCACAGATACGCAGTATTTT. Encoded protein: CASRQRAGTDTQYF.